One and the same sample provided the 2 T cell receptor beta chains below, sequenced in a study of blood T cell repertoires in COVID-19. Sequenced by immunoSEQ multiplex PCR; TCRdb stores in-frame clones only, minus some. The sample records under 250,000 clones, 85% to 90% being singletons. The source material was PBMCs or T cells enriched from blood (not recorded which). These receptors were taken from a man between 40 and 49 years old who had recovered from COVID-19.

The CDR3 coding sequence is TGCAGCGCCCGGGACTCCGACACCGGGGAGCTGTTTTTT. It yields the protein CSARDSDTGELFF. The chain is built from TRBV29-1 and TRBJ2-2, with D maybe TRBD2 (6 bases). Germline V gene data show CDR1 as SQVTM and CDR2 as ANQGSEA. V lost 7 bases to trimming and J lost 3 bases, with 12 bases between them. The CDR3 has 13 amino acids.

The chain joins TRBV9 to TRBJ2-1; 9 bases align to TRBD2. V lost 2 bases, J lost 9 bases, and 12 bases stayed unmatched. Germline V gives CDR1 SGDLS, CDR2 YYNGEE. There are 16 residues in the CDR3. The CDR3 loop reads CASSVLTSGSTVEQFF. The CDR3 DNA follows: TGTGCCAGCAGCGTGTTAACTAGCGGGTCGACGGTTGAGCAGTTCTTC.